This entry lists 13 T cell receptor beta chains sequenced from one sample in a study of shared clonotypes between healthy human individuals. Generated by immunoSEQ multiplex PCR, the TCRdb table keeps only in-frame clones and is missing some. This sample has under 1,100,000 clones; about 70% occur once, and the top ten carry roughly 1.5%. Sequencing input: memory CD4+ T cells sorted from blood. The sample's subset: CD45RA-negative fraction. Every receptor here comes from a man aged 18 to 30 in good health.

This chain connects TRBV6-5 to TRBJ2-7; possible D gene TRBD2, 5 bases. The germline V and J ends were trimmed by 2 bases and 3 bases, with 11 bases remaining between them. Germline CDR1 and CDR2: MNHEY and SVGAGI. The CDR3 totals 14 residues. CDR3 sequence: CASSYGEGGYEQYF. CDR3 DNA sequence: TGTGCCAGCAGTTACGGCGAGGGCGGCTACGAGCAGTACTTC.

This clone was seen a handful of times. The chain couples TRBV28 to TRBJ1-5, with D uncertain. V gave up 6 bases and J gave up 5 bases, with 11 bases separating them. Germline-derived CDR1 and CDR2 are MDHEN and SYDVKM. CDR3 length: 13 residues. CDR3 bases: TGTGCCAGCAGACTAGCCCCTCATCAGCCCCAGCATTTT. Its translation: CASRLAPHQPQHF.

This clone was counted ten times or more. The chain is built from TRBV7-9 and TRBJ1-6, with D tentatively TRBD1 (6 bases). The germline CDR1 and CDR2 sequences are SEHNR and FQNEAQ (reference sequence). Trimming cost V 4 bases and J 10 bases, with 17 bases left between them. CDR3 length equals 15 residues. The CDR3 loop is CASSSATGQHSPLHF. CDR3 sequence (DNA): TGTGCCAGCAGCTCGGCGACAGGCCAACACTCACCCCTCCACTTT.

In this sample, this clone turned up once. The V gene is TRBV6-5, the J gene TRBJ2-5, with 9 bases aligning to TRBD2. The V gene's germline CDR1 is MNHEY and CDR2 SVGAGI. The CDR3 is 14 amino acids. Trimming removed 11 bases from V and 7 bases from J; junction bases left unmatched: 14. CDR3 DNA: TGTGCCGCATCAGGGACTAGCCTGCCGAGGACCCAGTACTTC. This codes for CAASGTSLPRTQYF.

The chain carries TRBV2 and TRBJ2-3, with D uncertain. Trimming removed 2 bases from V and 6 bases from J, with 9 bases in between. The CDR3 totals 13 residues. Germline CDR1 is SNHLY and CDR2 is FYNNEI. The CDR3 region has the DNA TGTGCCAGCAGTGAAATGGTCACCGATACGCAGTATTTT. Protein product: CASSEMVTDTQYF.

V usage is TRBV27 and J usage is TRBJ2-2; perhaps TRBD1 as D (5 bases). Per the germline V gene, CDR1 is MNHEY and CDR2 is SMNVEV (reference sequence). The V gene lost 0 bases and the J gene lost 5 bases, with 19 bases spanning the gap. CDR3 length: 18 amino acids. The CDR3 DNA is TGTGCCAGCAGTTTATCGATAATGGGGCTCCGCGGAACCGGGGAGCTGTTTTTT. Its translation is CASSLSIMGLRGTGELFF.

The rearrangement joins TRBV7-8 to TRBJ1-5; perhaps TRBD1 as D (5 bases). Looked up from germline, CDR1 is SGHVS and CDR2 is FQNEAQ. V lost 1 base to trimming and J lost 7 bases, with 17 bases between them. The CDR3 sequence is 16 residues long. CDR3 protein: CASSLDIQGFGQPQHF. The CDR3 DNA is TGTGCCAGCAGCTTAGACATCCAGGGTTTCGGCCAGCCCCAGCATTTT.

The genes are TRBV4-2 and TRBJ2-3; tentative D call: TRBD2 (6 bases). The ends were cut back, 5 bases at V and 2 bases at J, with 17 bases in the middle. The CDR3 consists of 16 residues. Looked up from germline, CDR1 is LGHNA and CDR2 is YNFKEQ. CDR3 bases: TGTGCCAGCAGCGTCCTTCGTAGCGGAGACACAGATACGCAGTATTTT. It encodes CASSVLRSGDTDTQYF.

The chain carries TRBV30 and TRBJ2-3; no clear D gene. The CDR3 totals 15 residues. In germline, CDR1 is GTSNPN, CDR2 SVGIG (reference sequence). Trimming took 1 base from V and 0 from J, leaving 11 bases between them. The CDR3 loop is CAWSDGFLSTDTQYF. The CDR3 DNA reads TGTGCCTGGAGTGACGGGTTCCTAAGCACAGATACGCAGTATTTT.

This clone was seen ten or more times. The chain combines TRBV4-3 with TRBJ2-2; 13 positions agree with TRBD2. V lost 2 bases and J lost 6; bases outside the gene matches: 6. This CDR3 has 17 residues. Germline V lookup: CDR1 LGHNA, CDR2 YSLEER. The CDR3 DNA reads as TGCGCCAGCAGCCAATTACTAGCGGGAGGGGCGTCCGGGGAGCTGTTTTTT. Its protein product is CASSQLLAGGASGELFF.

The CDR3 nucleotides read TGTGCCAGCAGCCGAGTTCCCTACGAGCAGTACTTC. It translates to CASSRVPYEQYF. The rearrangement joins TRBV2 to TRBJ2-7; D call uncertain. Trimming removed 6 bases at V and 2 bases at J, with 8 bases between. CDR3 size: 12 residues. Germline CDR1 and CDR2: SNHLY and FYNNEI.

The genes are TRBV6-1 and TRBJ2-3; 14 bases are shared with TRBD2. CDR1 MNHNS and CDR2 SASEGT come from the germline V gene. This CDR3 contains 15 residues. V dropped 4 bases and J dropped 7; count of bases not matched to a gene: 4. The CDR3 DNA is TGTGCCAGCAGTGCAGGGACTAGCGGGAGCTATACGCAGTATTTT. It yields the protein CASSAGTSGSYTQYF.

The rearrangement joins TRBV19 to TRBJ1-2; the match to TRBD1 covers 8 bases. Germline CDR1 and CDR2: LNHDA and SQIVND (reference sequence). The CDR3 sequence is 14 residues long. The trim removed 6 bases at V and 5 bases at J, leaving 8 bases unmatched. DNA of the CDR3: TGTGCCAGTAGGGGCGGGACAGGTGATTATGGCTACACCTTC. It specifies CASRGGTGDYGYTF.